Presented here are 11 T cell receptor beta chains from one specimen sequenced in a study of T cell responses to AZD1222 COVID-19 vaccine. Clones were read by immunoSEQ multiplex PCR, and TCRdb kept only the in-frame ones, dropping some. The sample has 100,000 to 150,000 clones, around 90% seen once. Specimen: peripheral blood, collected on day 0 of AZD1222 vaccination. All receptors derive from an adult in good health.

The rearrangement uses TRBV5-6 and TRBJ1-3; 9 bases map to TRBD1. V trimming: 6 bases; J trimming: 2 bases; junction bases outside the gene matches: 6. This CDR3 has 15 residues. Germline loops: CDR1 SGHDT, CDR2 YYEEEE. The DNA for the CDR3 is TGTGCCAGCACCCTATACAGGGGGCCTGGAAACACCATATATTTT. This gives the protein CASTLYRGPGNTIYF.

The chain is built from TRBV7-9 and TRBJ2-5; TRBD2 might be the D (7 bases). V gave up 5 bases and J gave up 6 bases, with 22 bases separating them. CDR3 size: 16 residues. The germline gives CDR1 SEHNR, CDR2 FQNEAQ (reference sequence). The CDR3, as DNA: TGTGCCAGCAGCCCACCCTTGGGGGGGGGCAGGAAGACCCAGTACTTC. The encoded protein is CASSPPLGGGRKTQYF.

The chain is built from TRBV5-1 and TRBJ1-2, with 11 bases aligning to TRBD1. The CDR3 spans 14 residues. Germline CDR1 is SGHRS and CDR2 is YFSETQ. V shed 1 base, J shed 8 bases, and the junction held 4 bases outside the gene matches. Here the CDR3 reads CASSLSGQGAGYTF. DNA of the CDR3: TGCGCCAGCAGCTTGTCAGGACAGGGGGCCGGCTACACCTTC.

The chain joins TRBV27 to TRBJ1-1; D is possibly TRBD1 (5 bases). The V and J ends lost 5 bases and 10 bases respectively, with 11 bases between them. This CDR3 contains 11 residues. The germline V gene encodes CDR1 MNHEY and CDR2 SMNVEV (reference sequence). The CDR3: CASSGGARAFF. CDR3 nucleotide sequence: TGTGCCAGCAGTGGAGGGGCCAGAGCTTTCTTT.

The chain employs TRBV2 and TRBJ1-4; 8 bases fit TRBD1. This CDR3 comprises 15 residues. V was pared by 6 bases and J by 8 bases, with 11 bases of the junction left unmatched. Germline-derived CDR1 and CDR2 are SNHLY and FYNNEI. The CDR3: CASSGLRTGLEKLFF. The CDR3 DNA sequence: TGTGCCAGCAGCGGACTTAGGACAGGGCTAGAAAAACTGTTTTTT. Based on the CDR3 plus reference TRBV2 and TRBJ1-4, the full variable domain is EPEVTQTPSHQVTQMGQEVILRCVPISNHLYFYWYRQILGQKVEFLVSFYNNEISEKSEIFDDQFSVERPDGSNFTLKIRSTKLEDSAMYFCASSGLRTGLEKLFFGSGTQLSVL.

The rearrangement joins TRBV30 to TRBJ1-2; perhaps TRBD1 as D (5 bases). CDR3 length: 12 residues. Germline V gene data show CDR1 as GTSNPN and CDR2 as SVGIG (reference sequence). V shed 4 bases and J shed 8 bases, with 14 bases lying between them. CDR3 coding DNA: TGTGCCTGGAATTTTTTAACAGGAGGCTACACCTTC. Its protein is CAWNFLTGGYTF.

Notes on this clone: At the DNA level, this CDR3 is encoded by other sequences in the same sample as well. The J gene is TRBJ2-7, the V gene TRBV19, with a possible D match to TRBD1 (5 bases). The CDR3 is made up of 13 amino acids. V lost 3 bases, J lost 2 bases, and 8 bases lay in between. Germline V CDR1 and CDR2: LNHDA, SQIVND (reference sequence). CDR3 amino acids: CASSIQGPYEQYF. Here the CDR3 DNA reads TGTGCCAGTAGTATTCAGGGTCCCTACGAGCAGTACTTC.

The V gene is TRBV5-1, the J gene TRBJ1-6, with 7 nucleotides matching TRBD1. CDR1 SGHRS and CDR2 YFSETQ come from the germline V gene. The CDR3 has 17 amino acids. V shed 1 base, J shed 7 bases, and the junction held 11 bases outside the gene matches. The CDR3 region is CASSLWVPGTDNSPLHF. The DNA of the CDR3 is TGCGCCAGCAGCTTGTGGGTCCCCGGGACAGACAATTCACCCCTCCACTTT.

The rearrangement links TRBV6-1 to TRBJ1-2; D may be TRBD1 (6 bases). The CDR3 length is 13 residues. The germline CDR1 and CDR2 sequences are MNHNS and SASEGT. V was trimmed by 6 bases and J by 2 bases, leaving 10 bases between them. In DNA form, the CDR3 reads TGTGCCAGCAGCACCGGACAGAACTATGGCTACACCTTC. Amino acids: CASSTGQNYGYTF.

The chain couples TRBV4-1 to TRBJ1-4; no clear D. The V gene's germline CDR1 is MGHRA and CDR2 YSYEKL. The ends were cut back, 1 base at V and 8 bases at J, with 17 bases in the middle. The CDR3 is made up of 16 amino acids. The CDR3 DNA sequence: TGCGCCAGCAGCCAAGGTGTGAGGGTAGGACGAGAAAAACTGTTTTTT. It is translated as CASSQGVRVGREKLFF.

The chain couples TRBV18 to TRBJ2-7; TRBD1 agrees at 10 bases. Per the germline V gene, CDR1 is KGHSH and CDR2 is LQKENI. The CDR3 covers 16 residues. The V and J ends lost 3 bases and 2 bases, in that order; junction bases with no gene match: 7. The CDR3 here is CASSPPTGTGAYEQYF. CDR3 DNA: TGTGCCAGCTCACCTCCGACCGGGACAGGGGCCTACGAGCAGTACTTC.